These 17 T cell receptor beta chains originate from one sample sequenced in a study of spatial heterogeneity in lung cancer. Study outcomes and limitations: Tumors with more nonsynonymous mutations had more expanded intratumoral alpha and beta TCRs.

As for time point: sample taken at primary tumor resection. TCRdb called the 5' RACE reads again in MiXCR, with one record for every CDR3 protein. The table lists approximately 94,000 distinct CDR3 sequences, about 4.6% of them singletons, with less than 25% in the top ten. Antigens for these TCRs are unknown. Sequencing used lung tumor tissue, obtained at surgery. These receptors were taken from a male donor with early-stage non-small cell lung cancer.

This clonotype was counted only a few times. The V gene is TRBV28, the J gene TRBJ2-3; 12 bases are a match to TRBD2. The junction had 9 bases not matched to a gene; V was cut back by 5 bases and J by 3 bases. CDR3 length equals 17 residues. Germline loops: CDR1 MDHEN, CDR2 SYDVKM. CDR3 coding DNA: TGTGCCAGCAGTCCATCCCAACTAGCGGGAGGAACAGATACGCAGTATTTT. This sequence encodes CASSPSQLAGGTDTQYF.

This clonotype was observed many times. The chain uses TRBV6-2 or TRBV6-3 and TRBJ2-4; D may correspond to TRBD1 or TRBD2 (5 bases each). Deletions cut 7 bases from V and 7 bases from J, with 17 bases between. In germline, CDR1 is MNHEY, CDR2 SVGEGT. The CDR3 covers 14 residues. CDR3 coding DNA: TGTGCCAGCAATCGGGATGTGGGGGTGAACATTCAGTACTTC. Translation: CASNRDVGVNIQYF.

Many counts were recorded for this clonotype. This chain connects TRBV20-1 to TRBJ2-7; D unclear. The V end lost 3 bases, the J end lost 4 bases, and 10 bases lay between the germline ends. In germline, CDR1 is DFQATT, CDR2 SNEGSKA (reference sequence). The CDR3 sequence is 12 residues long. CDR3 bases: TGCAGTGCTAGGCAGAGAAATTACGAGCAGTACTTC. Residues: CSARQRNYEQYF.

This clonotype was picked up many times. V gene TRBV5-5 combines with J gene TRBJ2-3, with 10 bases aligning to TRBD1. Germline values: CDR1 SGHKS, CDR2 YYEKEE (reference sequence). CDR3 length: 16 residues. The V and J ends lost 2 bases and 3 bases, in that order; junction bases with no gene match: 6. The CDR3 bases are TGTGCCAGCAGCTTCCGGGACAGGGGAGGGACAGATACGCAGTATTTT. Translating gives CASSFRDRGGTDTQYF.

In this sample, this clonotype turned up many times. The chain recombines TRBV5-1 with TRBJ2-1; tentatively, D is TRBD2 (6 bases). The germline V gene encodes CDR1 SGHRS and CDR2 YFSETQ. This CDR3 comprises 15 residues. V was cut by 0 bases and J by 6 bases, with 13 bases left in between. The CDR3 DNA follows: TGCGCCAGCAGCTTGGAGCGGGTCGGGGGCAATGAGCAGTTCTTC. Encoded protein: CASSLERVGGNEQFF.

Written as DNA, the CDR3 is TGTGCCAGCAGACCGGGGACAGGGTACAATGAGCAGTTCTTC. It codes for CASRPGTGYNEQFF. J is TRBJ2-1 and V is TRBV12-3 or TRBV12-4, with TRBD1 matching 9 bases. After removal of 6 bases from V and 4 bases from J, the junction contained 4 bases not matched to a gene. This CDR3 has 14 amino acids.

In this sample, this clonotype turned up a few times. The CDR3 protein is CASSSGLAGVGDEQFF. DNA for the CDR3: TGCGCCAGCAGCTCGGGACTAGCGGGAGTAGGGGATGAGCAGTTCTTC. This rearrangement joins TRBV5-1 to TRBJ2-1; 14 bases agree with TRBD2. The germline V gene encodes CDR1 SGHRS and CDR2 YFSETQ. The J segment lost 8 bases and the V segment lost 3 bases, leaving 7 bases of the junction unmatched. This CDR3 is 16 amino acids long.

This clonotype came up many times. The chain is built from TRBV7-8 and TRBJ1-5, with no clear D. Germline V gives CDR1 SGHVS, CDR2 FQNEAQ. There are 14 residues in the CDR3. With 3 bases removed from V and 7 bases from J, the gap between germline ends came to 13 bases. CDR3 region: CASSFFQAPQPQHF. The CDR3 region has the DNA TGTGCCAGCAGCTTTTTCCAGGCCCCGCAGCCCCAGCATTTT.

This clonotype was picked up many times. The V gene is TRBV5-1, the J gene TRBJ2-1, with D uncertain. This CDR3 is built from 14 residues. V was pared by 5 bases and J by 5 bases, with 14 bases between. Germline values: CDR1 SGHRS, CDR2 YFSETQ. The CDR3 nucleotides read TGCGCCAGCAGTCGATGGGCAGATAACAATGAGCAGTTCTTC. It codes for CASSRWADNNEQFF.

This clonotype was recorded at least ten times. J is TRBJ2-3 and V is TRBV6-4; 7 positions match TRBD1. The CDR3 is 15 residues long. Trimming cost V 6 bases and J 0 bases; bases outside gene matches: 6. The germline CDR1 and CDR2 sequences are MRHNA and SNTAGT. The CDR3 sequence is CASSGTDTSTDTQYF. The CDR3 bases are TGTGCCAGCAGCGGGACAGACACTAGCACAGATACGCAGTATTTT.

The sample holds many counts of this clonotype. The rearrangement links TRBV5-1 to TRBJ2-5; the D is unclear. Germline values: CDR1 SGHRS, CDR2 YFSETQ. V was clipped by 2 bases and J by 4 bases, with 15 bases between them. The CDR3 loop spans 15 amino acids. In nucleotides, the CDR3 is TGCGCCAGCAGCTTCGAGGCCCTGGAGTTAGAGACCCAGTACTTC. Protein sequence: CASSFEALELETQYF. Full variable domain (outside the CDR3, taken from reference TRBV5-1 and TRBJ2-5): KAGVTQTPRYLIKTRGQQVTLSCSPISGHRSVSWYQQTPGQGLQFLFEYFSETQRNKGNFPGRFSGRQFSNSRSEMNVSTLELGDSALYLCASSFEALELETQYFGPGTRLLVL.

Many counts were recorded for this clonotype. The chain has TRBV12-3 or TRBV12-4 and TRBJ1-5; D not certain. Trimming shortened V by 0 bases and J by 7 bases, and 7 bases separated the two germline ends. The CDR3 runs 13 residues. CDR3 in amino acids: CASSLAGGQPQHF. The CDR3 DNA is TGTGCCAGCAGTTTAGCCGGAGGCCAGCCCCAGCATTTT.

This clonotype was recorded at least ten times. The V call is TRBV4-1, the J call TRBJ2-1, with D hard to call. This CDR3 is 15 amino acids long. Trimming cost V 4 bases and J 1 base, with 11 bases left between them. Germline values: CDR1 MGHRA, CDR2 YSYEKL. The CDR3: CASSLRQASYNEQFF. DNA for the CDR3: TGCGCCAGCAGCCTACGCCAAGCATCCTACAATGAGCAGTTCTTC.

This clonotype was seen repeatedly, ten times or more. The rearrangement joins TRBV5-5 to TRBJ1-1; D unclear. V lost 4 bases and J lost 4, with 26 bases in between. Germline V gene sequence: CDR1 SGHKS, CDR2 YYEKEE (reference sequence). The CDR3 contains 18 residues. The CDR3 DNA reads as TGTGCCAGCAGCAATCGCCTTTCGACTCATGCTGGTGGCACTGAAGCTTTCTTT. Translation gives CASSNRLSTHAGGTEAFF.

This clonotype occurred a few times. V gene TRBV10-3 combines with J gene TRBJ2-2; 8 bases line up with TRBD1. The CDR3 runs 16 residues. Germline CDR1 ENHRY, CDR2 SYGVKD. The V gene end was trimmed by 11 bases and the J gene end by 5 bases; junction bases not matched to a gene: 16. The CDR3 loop reads CASSPHTGGYTGELFF. The CDR3 DNA sequence: TGTGCCTCCTCGCCCCATACAGGGGGGTATACCGGGGAGCTGTTTTTT.

This clonotype was counted ten times or more. The chain is built from TRBV20-1 and TRBJ2-7; D is perhaps TRBD1 (6 bases). V lost 3 bases, J lost 5 bases, and 17 bases lay in between. This CDR3 spans 14 amino acids. Germline CDR1 DFQATT, CDR2 SNEGSKA (reference sequence). CDR3 bases: TGCAGTGCTAGCCTACAGGGAGTAAATGACGAGCAGTACTTC. This gives the protein CSASLQGVNDEQYF.

This clonotype showed up many times. V and J are TRBV12-3 or TRBV12-4 and TRBJ2-1; possibly TRBD2 for D (6 bases). Trimming removed 7 bases from V and 5 bases from J, with 15 bases in between. The CDR3 totals 14 residues. The CDR3 reads CASIGGENHNEQFF. Written as DNA, the CDR3 is TGTGCCAGCATCGGGGGAGAAAACCACAATGAGCAGTTCTTC.